The 7 T cell receptor beta chains below were found in one sample sequenced in a study of T-cell reconstitution after alpha-beta-depleted transplantation in children. Construction of the TCRbeta library involved unique molecular identifiers. Using its own MiXCR run on the PCR reads, TCRdb lists one record per CDR3 protein. The sample consists of fewer than 1 million distinct CDR3 sequences, around 15% of them appearing once. The sample here was PBMCs, mostly from graft donor cells, taken 360 days after TCRalphabeta/CD19-depleted stem cell transplant. Receptor source: a male patient between 10 and 17 years old who had a stem cell transplant for acute lymphoblastic leukemia, so the T cells may come from the graft donor.

This clonotype showed up just a few times. J is TRBJ1-1 and V is TRBV7-8, with D unresolved. Trimming pared 4 bases from V and 3 bases from J, leaving 12 bases between. Germline CDR1 and CDR2: SGHVS and FQNEAQ. The CDR3 has 14 amino acids. The CDR3 reads CASSYTVRYTEAFF. The CDR3 DNA follows: TGTGCCAGCAGCTACACAGTACGGTACACTGAAGCTTTCTTT.

J is TRBJ2-2 and V is TRBV9; no reliable D call. The CDR3 runs 13 residues. Germline assignment: CDR1 SGDLS and CDR2 YYNGEE. Trimming removed 0 bases at V and 5 bases at J, with 5 bases between. DNA of the CDR3: TGTGCCAGCAGCGTAGCTGGAACCGGGGAGCTGTTTTTT. Amino acid sequence: CASSVAGTGELFF.

The table lists this clonotype with a few counts. The chain carries TRBV7-8 and TRBJ2-7; D is unclear. V shed 3 bases and J shed 12 bases, with 12 bases lying between them. CDR3 length: 11 amino acids. CDR1 and CDR2 from the germline V gene are SGHVS and FQNEAQ. DNA of the CDR3: TGTGCCAGCAGCTTTTCCGATCATCGGTACTTC. Its protein product is CASSFSDHRYF. Complete variable domain (other parts from reference TRBV7-8 and TRBJ2-7): GAGVSQSPRYKVAKRGQDVALRCDPISGHVSLFWYQQALGQGPEFLTYFQNEAQLDKSGLPSDRFFAERPEGSVSTLKIQRTQQEDSAVYLCASSFSDHRYFGPGTRLTVT.

At least ten counts were recorded for this clonotype. V usage is TRBV9 and J usage is TRBJ2-7; tentative D call: TRBD1 (5 bases). The V gene lost 0 bases and the J gene lost 0 bases, with 7 bases spanning the gap. Looked up from germline, CDR1 is SGDLS and CDR2 is YYNGEE. This CDR3 is 14 amino acids long. Written as DNA, the CDR3 is TGTGCCAGCAGCGTAGGACAGATCTCCTACGAGCAGTACTTC. Its translation is CASSVGQISYEQYF.

This clonotype turned up a few times. This chain connects TRBV12-3 or TRBV12-4 to TRBJ1-1; TRBD1 might be the D (5 bases). The CDR3 contains 15 residues. Trimming left V 3 bases short and J 0 bases short, with 11 bases between. The CDR3 region is CASSFPGLVNTEAFF. The CDR3 nucleotides read TGTGCCAGCAGTTTCCCAGGGCTCGTGAACACTGAAGCTTTCTTT.

The chain uses TRBV20-1 and TRBJ2-3; TRBD2 matches 9 bases. Germline V gene data show CDR1 as DFQATT and CDR2 as SNEGSKA (reference sequence). Unmatched junction bases numbered 7, after V lost 3 bases and J lost 3 bases. The CDR3 runs to 15 residues. The CDR3, as DNA: TGCAGTGCTAGGGTAGCGGGAGTGATGACAGATACGCAGTATTTT. It is translated as CSARVAGVMTDTQYF.

This clonotype occurred a few times. This rearrangement joins TRBV11-3 to TRBJ2-1; 13 nucleotides agree with TRBD2. V lost 5 bases, J lost 15 bases, and 16 bases stayed unmatched. Germline CDR1 reads SGHNT; CDR2 reads YENEEA. The CDR3 runs 16 residues. CDR3: CASSPGLAGQRRRVFF. The CDR3 nucleotides are TGTGCCAGCAGCCCGGGACTAGCGGGACAGCGGAGGCGGGTGTTCTTC.